These 12 T cell receptor beta chains were sequenced from one sample in a study of cytomegalovirus exposure and HLA in healthy donors. Sequenced by immunoSEQ multiplex PCR; TCRdb stores in-frame clones only, minus some. The repertoire has around 60,000 clones, roughly nine tenths of them found once; the top ten carry 1% to 1.2%. The sequencing input was PBMCs. Receptor source: a man younger than 35 in good health and CMV-seronegative.

The CDR3 reads CASKGMGVAGEFQFF. CDR3 bases: TGTGCCAGCAAAGGAATGGGAGTAGCGGGAGAATTCCAGTTCTTC. The chain recombines TRBV2 with TRBJ2-1, with 9 bases lining up with TRBD2. Losses at the gene ends were 7 bases for V and 13 bases for J; bases not matched to a gene: 17. In germline, CDR1 is SNHLY, CDR2 FYNNEI. The CDR3 is made up of 15 amino acids.

The rearrangement uses TRBV18 and TRBJ1-1; D is ambiguous. V shed 2 bases and J shed 0 bases, with 4 bases lying between them. This CDR3 contains 13 residues. Germline assignment: CDR1 KGHSH and CDR2 LQKENI. The chain's CDR3 is CASSPVMNTEAFF. The CDR3, as DNA: TGTGCCAGCTCACCAGTTATGAACACTGAAGCTTTCTTT.

This chain connects TRBV4-1 to TRBJ1-1; D uncertain. Germline V gives CDR1 MGHRA, CDR2 YSYEKL. Trimming shortened V by 1 base and J by 8 bases, and 17 bases separated the two germline ends. CDR3 size: 15 residues. Here the CDR3 reads CASSQAKAGVREAFF. The CDR3 DNA follows: TGCGCCAGCAGCCAAGCAAAGGCAGGCGTAAGGGAAGCTTTCTTT.

J is TRBJ2-4 and V is TRBV27; 7 bases align to TRBD2. J lost 8 bases, V lost 6 bases, and 10 bases had no gene match. The CDR3 runs 14 residues. Germline-derived CDR1 and CDR2 are MNHEY and SMNVEV (reference sequence). The DNA for the CDR3 is TGTGCCAGCAGGCTACGGGGGGAAATGGACATTCAGTACTTC. Translation gives CASRLRGEMDIQYF.

This sequence joins TRBV6-5 and TRBJ2-7; D perhaps matches TRBD2 (7 bases). The DNA end is a closer match to TRBJ2-5, so the J assignment may be wrong. The germline V gene has CDR1 MNHEY and CDR2 SVGAGI. CDR3 length equals 15 residues. CDR3 amino acids: CASSYGRGGDETQYF. The CDR3 region has the DNA TGTGCCAGCAGTTACGGTAGGGGGGGAGACGAGACCCAGTACTTC.

V is TRBV5-4 and J is TRBJ2-1; D is unclear. Trimming cost V 4 bases and J 7 bases, with 15 bases left between them. CDR1 is SGHNT and CDR2 is YYREEE in the germline V gene (reference sequence). This CDR3 comprises 14 residues. CDR3 sequence (DNA): TGTGCCAGCAGCCGAACCGGCTCACAGAATGAGCAGTTCTTC. Translating it yields CASSRTGSQNEQFF.

This chain uses TRBV19 with TRBJ1-5; D is possibly TRBD1 (5 bases). Germline values: CDR1 LNHDA, CDR2 SQIVND (reference sequence). This CDR3 contains 13 residues. Trimming pared 5 bases from V and 4 bases from J, leaving 9 bases between. The CDR3 reads CASSPQVNQPQHF. The DNA for the CDR3 is TGTGCCAGTAGTCCACAGGTAAATCAGCCCCAGCATTTT.

The chain employs TRBV30 and TRBJ1-5; D not resolved. This CDR3 contains 14 residues. Germline assignment: CDR1 GTSNPN and CDR2 SVGIG (reference sequence). V was shortened by 3 bases and J by 7 bases, with 16 bases between the two germline ends. The CDR3 DNA reads TGTGCCTGGAGCGGAGCGTCGGTGGCGCAGCCCCAGCATTTT. Protein: CAWSGASVAQPQHF.

This chain links TRBV5-5 with TRBJ2-2; TRBD2 matches 7 bases. Germline values: CDR1 SGHKS, CDR2 YYEKEE (reference sequence). The CDR3 runs to 13 residues. With 2 bases clipped from V and 6 bases from J, the junction kept 1 base outside the gene matches. For the CDR3, the DNA is TGTGCCAGCAGCTTAGGACTAGCCGGGGAGCTGTTTTTT. This sequence encodes CASSLGLAGELFF.

The V call is TRBV5-1, the J call TRBJ1-1, with D hard to call. V shed 0 bases and J shed 6 bases, with 9 bases lying between them. The germline CDR1 and CDR2 sequences are SGHRS and YFSETQ. There are 13 residues in the CDR3. The CDR3 sequence is CASSLGAGSEAFF. The CDR3 DNA sequence: TGCGCCAGCAGCTTGGGAGCAGGCTCTGAAGCTTTCTTT.

As DNA, the CDR3 is TGTGCCAGTAGTCCTGGGGCCTACCCCATCTACGAGCAGTACTTC. Translated: CASSPGAYPIYEQYF. The rearrangement links TRBV19 to TRBJ2-7, with a possible D match to TRBD1 (5 bases). From germline, CDR1 is LNHDA and CDR2 SQIVND (reference sequence). The CDR3 runs to 15 residues. The V gene lost 5 bases and the J gene lost 3 bases, with 17 bases spanning the gap.

The rearrangement uses TRBV5-5 and TRBJ1-5, with D tentatively TRBD1 (6 bases). The CDR3 has 15 residues. With 4 bases removed from V and 4 bases from J, the gap between germline ends came to 15 bases. Germline CDR1 reads SGHKS; CDR2 reads YYEKEE (reference sequence). In DNA, the CDR3 is TGTGCCAGCAGCCTGGACCCAGGGACAAATCAGCCCCAGCATTTT. Translation: CASSLDPGTNQPQHF.